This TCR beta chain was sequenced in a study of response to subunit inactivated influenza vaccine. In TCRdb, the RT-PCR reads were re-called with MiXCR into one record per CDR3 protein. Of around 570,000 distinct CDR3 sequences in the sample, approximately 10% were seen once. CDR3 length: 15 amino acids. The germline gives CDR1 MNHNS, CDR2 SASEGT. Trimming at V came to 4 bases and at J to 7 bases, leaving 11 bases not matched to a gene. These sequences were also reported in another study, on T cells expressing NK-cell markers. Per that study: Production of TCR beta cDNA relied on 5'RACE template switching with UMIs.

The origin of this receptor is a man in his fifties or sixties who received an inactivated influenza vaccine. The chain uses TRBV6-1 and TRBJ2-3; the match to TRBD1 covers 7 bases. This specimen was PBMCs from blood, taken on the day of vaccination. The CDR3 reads CASSGQGSGRNTQYF. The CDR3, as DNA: TGTGCCAGCAGTGGACAGGGCTCGGGTAGGAATACGCAGTATTTT.